Listed here are 16 T cell receptor beta chains from one sample, sequenced in a study of shared clonotypes between healthy human individuals. Only in-frame clones appear in the TCRdb table, and some are missing; sequencing was by immunoSEQ multiplex PCR. The repertoire has some 2.3 million clones, more than 85% of them found once; the top ten carry 0.39%. Specimen: naive CD4+ T cells from PBMCs. The subset: CD45RA+ positively selected. The receptors here all came from a young man in good health. Some clones in this sample may be carry-over from other donors' samples.

The gene calls are TRBV5-1 and TRBJ2-1; 7 positions agree with TRBD1. V lost 4 bases to trimming and J lost 9 bases; unmatched junction nucleotides: 10. This CDR3 spans 14 amino acids. The germline gives CDR1 SGHRS, CDR2 YFSETQ. The CDR3 region is CASSEPGQAREQFF. The CDR3 coding sequence is TGCGCCAGCAGCGAACCCGGACAGGCGCGTGAGCAGTTCTTC.

As regards this clone: The junction does not match germline at one end; this may be a read error. The chain uses TRBV7-9 and TRBJ1-2; TRBD1 is a possible D gene (6 bases). The CDR3 covers 13 residues. Germline V lookup: CDR1 SEHNR, CDR2 FQNEAQ (reference sequence). CDR3 sequence: CASSLSSQGPSFF. The CDR3 bases are TGTGCCAGCAGCTTATCTTCACAGGGTCCCTCGTTCTTC.

The chain couples TRBV5-1 to TRBJ2-1, with TRBD2 identical over 10 bases. CDR3 length: 15 residues. CDR1 and CDR2 (germline): SGHRS, YFSETQ. Trimming cost V 3 bases and J 7 bases; bases outside gene matches: 7. CDR3 amino acids: CASSYLAGAVNEQFF. In DNA form, the CDR3 reads TGCGCCAGCAGCTACCTAGCGGGAGCAGTGAATGAGCAGTTCTTC.

V gene TRBV7-2 combines with J gene TRBJ2-3; D remains ambiguous. The V end was cut by 6 bases, the J end by 4 bases, with 11 bases between. This CDR3 has 13 residues. CDR1 and CDR2 (germline): SGHTA, FQGNSA. CDR3 amino acids: CASRPVPADTQYF. The CDR3 DNA reads TGTGCCAGCAGACCCGTTCCCGCAGATACGCAGTATTTT.

The chain carries TRBV5-8 and TRBJ2-4, with D uncertain. V was shortened by 4 bases and J by 0 bases, with 14 bases between the two germline ends. Germline values: CDR1 SGHTS, CDR2 YDEGEE. The CDR3 has 16 residues. The CDR3 DNA sequence: TGTGCCAGCAGCCTCCGGCAGACCCTAGCCAAAAACATTCAGTACTTC. Amino acid sequence: CASSLRQTLAKNIQYF.

V is TRBV6-6 and J is TRBJ1-1; the D gene is possibly TRBD1 (6 bases). The CDR3 extends over 15 amino acids. Per germline, CDR1 MNHNY and CDR2 SVGAGI (reference sequence). Trimming took off 5 bases at V and 1 base at J, with 14 bases between the two ends. CDR3 DNA sequence: TGTGCCAGCAGTCCACGACAGGCGACGAACACTGAAGCTTTCTTT. This translates into CASSPRQATNTEAFF.

V usage is TRBV6-1 and J usage is TRBJ1-6; TRBD1 matches 7 bases. Germline-derived CDR1 and CDR2 are MNHNS and SASEGT. V was clipped by 4 bases and J by 7 bases; unmatched bases: 1. The CDR3 has 13 residues. For the CDR3, the DNA is TGTGCCAGCAGTGCGGACAGGAATTCACCCCTCCACTTT. Translation gives CASSADRNSPLHF.

This clone was found a few times. For the CDR3, the DNA is TGTGCCAGCAGCTTAGGTGGGACAGTGACCGGGGAGCTGTTTTTT. It codes for CASSLGGTVTGELFF. The rearrangement links TRBV7-3 to TRBJ2-2, with 7 nucleotides matching TRBD1. The CDR3 spans 15 residues. CDR1 SGHTA and CDR2 FQGTGA come from the germline V gene. V gave up 2 bases and J gave up 5 bases; unmatched junction bases: 5. The whole variable domain, remainder taken from reference TRBV7-3 and TRBJ2-2, is GAGVSQTPSNKVTEKGKYVELRCDPISGHTALYWYRQSLGQGPEFLIYFQGTGAADDSGLPNDRFFAVRPEGSVSTLKIQRTERGDSAVYLCASSLGGTVTGELFFGEGSRLTVL.

The CDR3 spells CASSYPGGGDGYTF. For the CDR3, the DNA is TGTGCCAGCAGTTACCCCGGGGGAGGGGATGGCTACACCTTC. The V and J genes are TRBV6-6 and TRBJ1-2, with D perhaps TRBD1 (5 bases). The CDR3 loop spans 14 amino acids. V was trimmed by 2 bases and J by 6 bases, leaving 13 bases between them. From germline, CDR1 is MNHNY and CDR2 SVGAGI (reference sequence).

V usage is TRBV10-3 and J usage is TRBJ2-3; D remains ambiguous. The CDR3 is made up of 17 amino acids. Germline V gene data show CDR1 as ENHRY and CDR2 as SYGVKD. V lost 5 bases to trimming and J lost 3 bases, with 21 bases between them. CDR3 DNA: TGTGCCATCAGTCCCACGAACCGGAACGGAGCGACAGATACGCAGTATTTT. Protein product: CAISPTNRNGATDTQYF.

This clone was observed once. The chain has TRBV19 and TRBJ2-3; D remains unclear. Germline CDR1 LNHDA, CDR2 SQIVND (reference sequence). The ends were cut back, 1 base at V and 5 bases at J, with 4 bases in the middle. This CDR3 spans 12 amino acids. This CDR3 is CASSIVRDTQYF. DNA of the CDR3: TGTGCCAGTAGTATAGTCCGAGATACGCAGTATTTT.

The chain uses TRBV19 and TRBJ2-1; D ambiguous. V was cut by 4 bases and J by 9 bases, with 13 bases left in between. CDR3 length: 13 amino acids. Looked up from germline, CDR1 is LNHDA and CDR2 is SQIVND (reference sequence). For the CDR3, the DNA is TGTGCCAGTAGTACCTCAATGGCGCGTGAGCAGTTCTTC. It encodes CASSTSMAREQFF.

The chain uses TRBV5-1 and TRBJ2-5; 7 bases map to TRBD1. V gave up 0 bases and J gave up 3 bases; unmatched junction bases: 5. There are 15 residues in the CDR3. The germline V gene has CDR1 SGHRS and CDR2 YFSETQ. In nucleotides, the CDR3 is TGCGCCAGCAGCTTGGCCGGGCAGGGGGAAGAGACCCAGTACTTC. Translated, it gives CASSLAGQGEETQYF. The whole variable domain, filled in from reference TRBV5-1 and TRBJ2-5, reads KAGVTQTPRYLIKTRGQQVTLSCSPISGHRSVSWYQQTPGQGLQFLFEYFSETQRNKGNFPGRFSGRQFSNSRSEMNVSTLELGDSALYLCASSLAGQGEETQYFGPGTRLLVL.

This chain connects TRBV28 to TRBJ1-1; D perhaps matches TRBD1 (6 bases). The CDR3 is 15 amino acids. Trimming removed 4 bases from V and 4 bases from J, with 16 bases in between. In germline, CDR1 is MDHEN, CDR2 SYDVKM. The CDR3 DNA reads as TGTGCCAGCAGTTCTGTGGGGGGCCTGGGCACTGAAGCTTTCTTT. Its protein product is CASSSVGGLGTEAFF.

The chain carries TRBV20-1 and TRBJ2-7; D uncertain. V gave up 8 bases and J gave up 2 bases, with 10 bases separating them. The CDR3 sequence is 11 residues long. Germline lookup yields CDR1 DFQATT and CDR2 SNEGSKA (reference sequence). The CDR3: CSWQVTYEQYF. The CDR3 DNA is TGCAGTTGGCAGGTGACCTACGAGCAGTACTTC.

The CDR3 reads CASSSGQAGRETQYF. In nucleotides, the CDR3 is TGCGCCAGCAGCTCTGGTCAGGCAGGGAGGGAGACCCAGTACTTC. The chain is built from TRBV5-1 and TRBJ2-5; TRBD2 is a possible D gene (6 bases). V shed 3 bases and J shed 5 bases, with 17 bases lying between them. CDR3 length equals 15 residues. Germline V gene lookup returns CDR1 SGHRS and CDR2 YFSETQ.